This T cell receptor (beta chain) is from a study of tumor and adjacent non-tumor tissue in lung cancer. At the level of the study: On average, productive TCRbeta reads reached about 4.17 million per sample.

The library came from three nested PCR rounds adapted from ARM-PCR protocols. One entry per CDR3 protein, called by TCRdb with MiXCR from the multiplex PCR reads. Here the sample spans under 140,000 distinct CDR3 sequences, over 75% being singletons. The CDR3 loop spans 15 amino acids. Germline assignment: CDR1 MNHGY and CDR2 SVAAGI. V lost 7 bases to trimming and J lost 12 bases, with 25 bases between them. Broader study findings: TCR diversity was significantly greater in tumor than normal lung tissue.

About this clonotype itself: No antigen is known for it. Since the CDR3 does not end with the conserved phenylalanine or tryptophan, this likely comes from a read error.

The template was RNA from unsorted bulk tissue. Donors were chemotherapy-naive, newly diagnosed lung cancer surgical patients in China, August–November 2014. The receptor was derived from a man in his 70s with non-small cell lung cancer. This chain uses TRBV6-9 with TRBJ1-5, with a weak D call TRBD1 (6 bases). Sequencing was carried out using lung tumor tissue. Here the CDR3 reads CASIRGQLRLISQHC. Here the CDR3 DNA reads TGTGCCAGCATCCGGGGACAACTCCGCCTAATCAGCCAGCATTGT.